This is a list of T cell receptor beta chains from one sample in a study of blood T cell repertoires in COVID-19. Clones were sequenced by immunoSEQ multiplex PCR, and TCRdb holds only the in-frame ones, with some missing. This table holds roughly 150,000 clones, 89% found once. Sequenced: peripheral blood. The source of these receptors is a man aged 60-69 years with acute or convalescent COVID-19. Each CDR3 is given without its conserved first and last residue. Expanded clones are given a class, and other clones once, few, many or no size at all.

ASSPRDRAGNTIY	TRBV3-1/TRBV3-2	-
ASSLGTVYGYT	TRBV7-9	-
ASKPQGAGYGYT	TRBV9	-
ASRESGRDYGYT	TRBV6-6	-
ASSLVGTGFPYEQY	TRBV7-9	-
ASSQGPGEQPQH	TRBV3-1/TRBV3-2	-
ASRAGTANTEAF	TRBV10-1	-
AWVQGYT	TRBV30	-
ASSVRQGPNTEAF	TRBV7-2	many
ASSSPGQGVHEQF	TRBV11-3	-
ASSQVQGPGEAF	TRBV4-2	-
ASSKLSGGAGYT	TRBV11-2	-
ASSIVGGGNYGYT	TRBV19	-
ASSEMRENSPLH	TRBV2	-
SDDRGGGYT	TRBV29-1	-
ASSENLAGGENEQF	TRBV2	-
ATSRTATNEKLF	TRBV15	few
ASSQGTGGNQPQH	TRBV4-2	once
ASSGEVLNTEAF	TRBV2	few
ASSLALQGIGELF	TRBV5-1	-
ASSRETINTGELF	TRBV2	-
ASSRVGRSLSGNTIY	TRBV3-1/TRBV3-2	-
ASTPTAPRVGYT	TRBV6-2/TRBV6-3	-
ASRGTGAGQPQH	TRBV2	-
AWEQGERAF	TRBV30	-
ASSQDSANYGYT	TRBV3-1/TRBV3-2	-
ASSRGGSENNEQF	TRBV4-2	-
ASSAPTGNDQPQH	TRBV19	-
ATRHHHQETQY	TRBV24-1	-
ASSPSRLLGQGPYGYT	TRBV3-1/TRBV3-2	-
ASSLVAGSQETQY	TRBV7-9	-
ASSDRLGQGIYGYT	TRBV2	-
ASSPGTANNEQF	TRBV2	-
ASSHATAPSGNTIY	TRBV3-1/TRBV3-2	-
ASRIREKLF	TRBV10-2	-
ASSLGQNYEQY	TRBV5-4	-
AISTEVGANYGYT	TRBV10-3	-
ASSPGQGESGYT	TRBV3-1/TRBV3-2	-
ASYKTGGGYGYT	TRBV6-5	few
AWSSGGYT	TRBV30	-
ASSAGKWNQPQH	TRBV5-6	-
ASSVSDSRGPYNEQF	TRBV6-2/TRBV6-3	-
AWSVGTGYEQY	TRBV30	-
ASSLEDRSNYGYT	TRBV18	-
ATGLAGGRDEQY	TRBV10-3	-
ASSLFRDTLGTDTQY	TRBV5-1	-
ASIGEGVPNTEAF	TRBV2	-
ASSDRGGKSDTGELF	TRBV6-4	few
ASSLGGGGSYEQY	TRBV11-2	-
ASSVSVDRRNQPQH	TRBV9	-
ASRIQDQAIYGYT	TRBV6-5	-